Listed below are T cell receptor beta chains from one sample, sequenced in a study of blood T cell repertoires in COVID-19. Only in-frame clones appear in the TCRdb table, and some are missing; sequencing was by immunoSEQ multiplex PCR. The sample holds fewer than 400,000 clones, roughly 91% seen once. The specimen was peripheral blood. All receptors derive from a young woman with COVID-19, enrolled during active disease. The CDR3 runs from the conserved cysteine through the conserved F or W. Each record gives: V gene, J gene, clone size, D gene, CDR3 DNA, CDR3 protein. The D gene is left open where the match is weak. Not all rows give a size; the values are once, few, many and, for expanded clones, a class.

TRBV6-5	TRBJ2-3	-	-	TGTGCCAGCAGTTATCAGTTTCCGACAGATACGCAGTATTTT	CASSYQFPTDTQYF
TRBV15	TRBJ1-4	-	-	TGTGCCACCAGGGGAAACAGGGCAACTAATGAAAAACTGTTTTTT	CATRGNRATNEKLFF
TRBV6-5	TRBJ1-1	-	TRBD1	TGTGCCAGCAGTTACAAGACAGGGGCGGATGCTTTCTTT	CASSYKTGADAFF
TRBV4-3	TRBJ1-4	-	-	TGCGCCAGCAGCCAAGCTGAGGGGGTTAATGAAAAACTGTTTTTT	CASSQAEGVNEKLFF
TRBV15	TRBJ1-5	-	TRBD1	TGTGCCACCAGAACTACAGGGGGTTATAGCAATCAGCCCCAGCATTTT	CATRTTGGYSNQPQHF
TRBV11-2	TRBJ1-3	-	-	TGTGCCAGCAGCCCCGCAGGGGCAGGAAACACCATATATTTT	CASSPAGAGNTIYF
TRBV10-3	TRBJ2-1	-	TRBD1	TGTGCCATCAGTGAGTCGATCAGGGGGCTAAACAATGAGCAGTTCTTC	CAISESIRGLNNEQFF
TRBV6-2/TRBV6-3	TRBJ2-1	-	-	TGTGCCAGCAGTTCCAGGCGGGGGCAGTTCTTC	CASSSRRGQFF
TRBV3-1/TRBV3-2	TRBJ1-4	few	-	TGTGCCAGCAGCCAGGGCAGTGTTAATGAAAAACTGTTTTTT	CASSQGSVNEKLFF
TRBV7-3	TRBJ2-2	-	TRBD1	TGTGCCAGCAGCCCGACAGGGGGAAGGACCGGGGAGCTGTTTTTT	CASSPTGGRTGELFF
TRBV11-2	TRBJ1-6	-	-	TGTGCCAGCAGCTTACTTGGCACCTCTAATTCACCCCTCCACTTT	CASSLLGTSNSPLHF
TRBV7-9	TRBJ2-3	-	TRBD2	TGTGCCAGCAGCCCTATAGCGGGGGTCACAGATACGCAGTATTTT	CASSPIAGVTDTQYF
TRBV6-5	TRBJ1-6	-	TRBD1	TGTGCCAGCAGCTTCGGACAGGGCAATTCACCCCTCCACTTT	CASSFGQGNSPLHF
TRBV5-8	TRBJ2-2	-	-	TGTGCCAGCAGCCTCTTCTCGGGGGTTGGCACCGGGGAGCTGTTTTTT	CASSLFSGVGTGELFF
TRBV19	TRBJ1-3	-	TRBD1	TGTGCCAGTAACTCCCTTGGACAGGGAATGGTAGGCACCATATATTTT	CASNSLGQGMVGTIYF
TRBV18	TRBJ2-2	-	-	TGTGCCAGCTCACGGTCCCAGGTCGTAATTACCGGGGAGCTGTTTTTT	CASSRSQVVITGELFF
TRBV4-3	TRBJ2-5	-	-	TGCGCCAGCAGCCAAGGTCAGGAACGGGGGGAGACCCAGTACTTC	CASSQGQERGETQYF
TRBV6-6	TRBJ2-3	-	-	TGTGCCAGCAGTTACCGGGGGGCCGTGACAGATACGCAGTATTTT	CASSYRGAVTDTQYF
TRBV2	TRBJ1-5	-	-	TGTGCCAGCAGTGAAATAGGGACAAAGGGACAGCCCCAGCATTTT	CASSEIGTKGQPQHF
TRBV11-3	TRBJ2-5	once	-	TGTGCCAGCAGCTTAGAGATAGCGGTTACGGAGACCCAGTACTTC	CASSLEIAVTETQYF
TRBV7-6	TRBJ2-5	-	TRBD2	TGTGCCAGCAGCTTAAGTCTAGCGGGGGGAGAGACCCAGTACTTC	CASSLSLAGGETQYF
TRBV7-8	TRBJ1-2	-	-	TGTGCCAGCACGCCCAGCGGCGGAGACAGGTGGCTCTATGGCTACACCTTC	CASTPSGGDRWLYGYTF
TRBV19	TRBJ1-6	-	TRBD1	TGTGCCAGTAGTACCCTCGGACAGGGCACGCTATCACCCCTCCACTTT	CASSTLGQGTLSPLHF
TRBV19	TRBJ1-1	-	-	TGTGCCAGTAGTAAGTACCAGGGTGGCGGCACTGAAGCTTTCTTT	CASSKYQGGGTEAFF
TRBV6-5	TRBJ1-2	-	TRBD1	TGTGCCAGCACCGACAGGGGGGAAGCTAACTATGGCTACACCTTC	CASTDRGEANYGYTF
TRBV15	TRBJ1-5	once	TRBD1	TGTGCCACCAGCGCCGGGACAGGGGGAGGCAATCAGCCCCAGCATTTT	CATSAGTGGGNQPQHF
TRBV3-1/TRBV3-2	TRBJ1-2	once	TRBD1	TGTGCCAGCAGCCAAGATGGGACAGGGGCTTACGGCTACACCTTC	CASSQDGTGAYGYTF
TRBV7-3	TRBJ1-1	-	-	TGTGCCAGCAGTCCGGCCGGTGGGAGGAACACTGAAGCTTTCTTT	CASSPAGGRNTEAFF
TRBV12-3/TRBV12-4	TRBJ1-4	-	TRBD1	TGTGCCAGCAGCCGGGGACAGGATGAAAAACTGTTTTTT	CASSRGQDEKLFF
TRBV5-1	TRBJ1-2	-	-	TGCGCCAGCGGAGGAGATTGGAGCTACACCTTC	CASGGDWSYTF
TRBV19	TRBJ1-5	-	-	TGTGCCAGTACCTTGACAGAGCATCAGCCCCAGCATTTT	CASTLTEHQPQHF
TRBV12-5	TRBJ2-3	-	-	TGTGCTAGTGGTTCTGGGGAGTCGAGCACAGATACGCAGTATTTT	CASGSGESSTDTQYF
TRBV6-4	TRBJ2-2	-	-	TGTGCCAGCAGTGAAACTACCGACACCGGGGAGCTGTTTTTT	CASSETTDTGELFF
TRBV6-5	TRBJ1-1	few	-	TGTGCCAGCAGCGTACAGGGAGATTGGACTGAAGCTTTCTTT	CASSVQGDWTEAFF
TRBV6-1	TRBJ1-5	-	-	TGTGCCAGCAGTGAGACAAGTCAGCCCCAGCATTTT	CASSETSQPQHF
TRBV19	TRBJ1-1	-	TRBD1	TGTGCCAGTAGTATCGGACAGGGGAGCACTGAAGCTTTCTTT	CASSIGQGSTEAFF
TRBV10-2	TRBJ1-3	-	-	TGCGCCAGCAGTGAGTCGGACAGTGCCTCTGGAAACACCATATATTTT	CASSESDSASGNTIYF
TRBV28	TRBJ2-5	-	TRBD2	TGTGCCAGCAGCATGGGGGGGAGGGAAGAGACCCAGTACTTC	CASSMGGREETQYF
TRBV14	TRBJ1-1	-	-	TGTGCCAGCAGCCAAGCCCCCCAGGGGTACACTGAAGCTTTCTTT	CASSQAPQGYTEAFF
TRBV4-3	TRBJ1-1	-	-	TGCGCCAGCAGCCAGCACAGGTTACGGAAAATGAACACTGAAGCTTTCTTT	CASSQHRLRKMNTEAFF
TRBV19	TRBJ1-3	few	-	TGTGCCAGTAGTTACGGGGGCTCTGGAAACACCATATATTTT	CASSYGGSGNTIYF
TRBV3-1/TRBV3-2	TRBJ2-5	-	TRBD1	TGTGCCAGCAGCCAAGATTTATCGAGGGGGCCAACCCAAGAGACCCAGTACTTC	CASSQDLSRGPTQETQYF
TRBV3-1/TRBV3-2	TRBJ2-5	-	-	TGTGCCAGCAGCCTCAGGGTAGGGAAGGAGACCCAGTACTTC	CASSLRVGKETQYF
TRBV4-1	TRBJ1-5	-	-	TGCGCCAGCAGCCAAGAAGGAGGACAGCCCCAGCATTTT	CASSQEGGQPQHF
TRBV6-5	TRBJ1-5	-	TRBD1	TGTGCCAGCAGGCTGGACAGGGCGAAAAATCAGCCCCAGCATTTT	CASRLDRAKNQPQHF
TRBV19	TRBJ1-5	-	TRBD1	TGTGCCAGTACCGCGACAGGGAGGTATAGCAATCAGCCCCAGCATTTT	CASTATGRYSNQPQHF
TRBV13	TRBJ2-3	-	TRBD1	TGTGCCAGCAGCGTTACCCCGGGACAGGTCCTAGATACGCAGTATTTT	CASSVTPGQVLDTQYF
TRBV7-9	TRBJ2-5	once	TRBD1	TGTGCCAGCAGCTTAGAGGGACAGGGGGCGCGCAAGACCCAGTACTTC	CASSLEGQGARKTQYF
TRBV3-1/TRBV3-2	TRBJ1-2	once	-	TGTGCCAGCAGCCCCGGGTCTTCTAACTATGGCTACACCTTC	CASSPGSSNYGYTF
TRBV28	TRBJ1-2	once	TRBD1	TGTGCCAGCACCTCGACAGGGGAGGTATATGGCTACACCTTC	CASTSTGEVYGYTF
TRBV6-2/TRBV6-3	TRBJ1-5	-	-	TGTGCCAGCAGTTACGACAGCTCTAAACGGCCCCAGCATTTT	CASSYDSSKRPQHF
TRBV28	TRBJ2-2	-	-	TGTGCCAGCCTCAGGAGGCAGCCAAACACCGGGGAGCTGTTTTTT	CASLRRQPNTGELFF
TRBV2	TRBJ1-5	once	-	TGTGCCAGCACGTCCGGGGTAGGTCAGCCCCAGCATTTT	CASTSGVGQPQHF
TRBV19	TRBJ2-2	-	-	TGTGCCAGTAGTCCCGGCGGTCGCGGGACTCCTGACACCGGGGAGCTGTTTTTT	CASSPGGRGTPDTGELFF
TRBV9	TRBJ2-5	-	TRBD2	TGTGCCAGCAGCCAAAGGGGACTAGCTCAAGAGACCCAGTACTTC	CASSQRGLAQETQYF
TRBV5-5	TRBJ2-2	-	-	TGTGCCAGCAGCTTGACGGCGAACACCGGGGAGCTGTTTTTT	CASSLTANTGELFF
TRBV19	TRBJ1-5	-	TRBD1	TGTGCCAGTAGCCGGGACAGCCACAATCAGCCCCAGCATTTT	CASSRDSHNQPQHF
TRBV6-5	TRBJ2-7	-	TRBD1	TGTGCCAGCAGGGTGGACAGGGGACGCAACGAGCAGTACTTC	CASRVDRGRNEQYF
TRBV11-2	TRBJ2-7	-	-	TGTGCCAGCAGCCCAGTTACCTACGAGCAGTACTTC	CASSPVTYEQYF